This record concerns one T cell receptor (beta chain) sequence. These data come from a study of shared clonotypes between healthy human individuals. This CDR3 has 16 residues. The V and J ends lost 2 bases and 1 base, in that order; junction bases with no gene match: 5. Germline V gene data show CDR1 as MNHNY and CDR2 as SVGAGI (reference sequence). Investigators spread the genomic DNA of each subset evenly over several immunoSEQ plates. Generated by immunoSEQ multiplex PCR, the TCRdb table keeps only in-frame clones and is missing some. The profile shows about 2 million clones, about 95% of them singletons.

The chain joins TRBV6-6 to TRBJ2-7, with 10 bases matching TRBD1. The sample taken for sequencing was naive CD4+ T cells sorted from blood. This sample's subset: CD45RA+ positively selected. The TCR sequence derives from a man between 18 and 35 years old in good health. Written as DNA, the CDR3 is TGTGCCAGCAGTTACGGCGGGACAGGGGCATCCTACGAGCAGTACTTC. Protein sequence: CASSYGGTGASYEQYF.